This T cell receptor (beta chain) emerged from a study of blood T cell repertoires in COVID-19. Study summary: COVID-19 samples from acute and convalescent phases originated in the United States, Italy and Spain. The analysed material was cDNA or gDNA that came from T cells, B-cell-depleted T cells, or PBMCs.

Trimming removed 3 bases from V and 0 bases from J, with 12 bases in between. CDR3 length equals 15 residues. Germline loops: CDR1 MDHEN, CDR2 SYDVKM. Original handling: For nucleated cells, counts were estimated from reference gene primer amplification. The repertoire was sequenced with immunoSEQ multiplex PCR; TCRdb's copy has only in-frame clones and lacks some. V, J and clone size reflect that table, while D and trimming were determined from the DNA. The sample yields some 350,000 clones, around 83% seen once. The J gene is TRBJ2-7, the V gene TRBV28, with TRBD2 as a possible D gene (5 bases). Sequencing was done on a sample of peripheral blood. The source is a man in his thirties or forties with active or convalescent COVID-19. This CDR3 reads CASSFTRRSSYEQYF. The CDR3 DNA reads TGTGCCAGCAGTTTTACGCGGAGGAGCTCCTACGAGCAGTACTTC.